The rows below give T cell receptor beta chains drawn from one sample of a study of blood T cell repertoires in COVID-19. Clones were sequenced by immunoSEQ multiplex PCR, and TCRdb holds only the in-frame ones, with some missing. The sample records about 210,000 clones, 80% being singletons. Material: peripheral blood. The receptor source for this set is a man between 60 and 75 years old with acute or convalescent COVID-19. CDR3s include the opening cysteine and the closing phenylalanine or tryptophan. The D gene is left open where the match is weak. Only part of the rows carry a size: once, few, many, or a class if the clone is expanded.

d_gene: .; j_gene: TRBJ2-3; abundance: few; v_gene: TRBV12-3/TRBV12-4; CDR3nt: TGTGCCAGCAGTTTACGGGGAGATACGCAGTATTTT; CDR3aa: CASSLRGDTQYF
d_gene: TRBD2; j_gene: TRBJ2-3; abundance: .; v_gene: TRBV5-1; CDR3nt: TGCGCCAGCATAGAGATGGCGGGGGGGCTAGCAGATACGCAGTATTTT; CDR3aa: CASIEMAGGLADTQYF
d_gene: TRBD2; j_gene: TRBJ2-1; abundance: .; v_gene: TRBV4-3; CDR3nt: TGCGCCAGCAGCGAACTAGCGGGGGGGCCTAATGAGCAGTTCTTC; CDR3aa: CASSELAGGPNEQFF
d_gene: TRBD2; j_gene: TRBJ2-2; abundance: once; v_gene: TRBV10-1; CDR3nt: TGCGCCAGCTCCCTGACTAGCGGGAAGAACACCGGGGAGCTGTTTTTT; CDR3aa: CASSLTSGKNTGELFF
d_gene: TRBD2; j_gene: TRBJ2-1; abundance: .; v_gene: TRBV9; CDR3nt: TGTGCCAGCAGCGTAGGACTAGCGGGAGCCAGCTCCTACAATGAGCAGTTCTTC; CDR3aa: CASSVGLAGASSYNEQFF
d_gene: TRBD1; j_gene: TRBJ1-4; abundance: .; v_gene: TRBV19; CDR3nt: TGTGCCAGTAGTATTCTCTGGGACAGTAATGAAAAACTGTTTTTT; CDR3aa: CASSILWDSNEKLFF
d_gene: TRBD2; j_gene: TRBJ2-2; abundance: .; v_gene: TRBV6-2/TRBV6-3; CDR3nt: TGTGCCAGCAGTCACGCTGGACTAGCGGGGGAGCTGTTTTTT; CDR3aa: CASSHAGLAGELFF
d_gene: .; j_gene: TRBJ1-6; abundance: .; v_gene: TRBV7-3; CDR3nt: TGTGCCAGCAGCCGAGGCAGTTCAAATTCACCCCTCCACTTT; CDR3aa: CASSRGSSNSPLHF
d_gene: TRBD2; j_gene: TRBJ2-7; abundance: once; v_gene: TRBV3-1/TRBV3-2; CDR3nt: TGTGCCAGCAGCCAGGGACTAGTGCCCTACGAGCAGTACTTC; CDR3aa: CASSQGLVPYEQYF
d_gene: .; j_gene: TRBJ1-2; abundance: once; v_gene: TRBV20-1; CDR3nt: TGCAGTGCCGTACAGGGCTATGGCTACACCTTC; CDR3aa: CSAVQGYGYTF
d_gene: TRBD1; j_gene: TRBJ1-5; abundance: .; v_gene: TRBV2; CDR3nt: TGTGCCAGCAGTCCGACCGGACAGGGGATCAATCAGCCCCAGCATTTT; CDR3aa: CASSPTGQGINQPQHF
d_gene: TRBD1; j_gene: TRBJ1-5; abundance: .; v_gene: TRBV7-2; CDR3nt: TGTGCCAGCAGCCCGGGACAGGGGAGTCAGCCCCAGCATTTT; CDR3aa: CASSPGQGSQPQHF
d_gene: TRBD2; j_gene: TRBJ2-1; abundance: .; v_gene: TRBV19; CDR3nt: TGTGCCAGTAGGACTAGCGGGGGGACCCATGAGCAGTTCTTC; CDR3aa: CASRTSGGTHEQFF
d_gene: .; j_gene: TRBJ1-1; abundance: .; v_gene: TRBV2; CDR3nt: TGTGCCAGCAGCCCGCGACTTAACACTGAAGCTTTCTTT; CDR3aa: CASSPRLNTEAFF
d_gene: .; j_gene: TRBJ2-2; abundance: .; v_gene: TRBV5-1; CDR3nt: TGCGCCAGCAGCCCTACTACGAACACCGGGGAGCTGTTTTTT; CDR3aa: CASSPTTNTGELFF
d_gene: .; j_gene: TRBJ1-6; abundance: .; v_gene: TRBV6-5; CDR3nt: TGTGCCAGCAGTTACTCGTCAGGTCATTCACCCCTCCACTTT; CDR3aa: CASSYSSGHSPLHF
d_gene: TRBD2; j_gene: TRBJ2-1; abundance: .; v_gene: TRBV9; CDR3nt: TGTGCCAGCAGCGTAGTACCTAGCGGGGGGGTGGAGCAGTTCTTC; CDR3aa: CASSVVPSGGVEQFF
d_gene: .; j_gene: TRBJ1-4; abundance: .; v_gene: TRBV4-3; CDR3nt: TGCGCCAGCAGCCAAGATTACGGCAGGGAATTTGAAAAACTGTTTTTT; CDR3aa: CASSQDYGREFEKLFF
d_gene: .; j_gene: TRBJ1-5; abundance: .; v_gene: TRBV3-1/TRBV3-2; CDR3nt: TGTGCCAGCAGCCAAGTTACGGATCAGCCCCAGCATTTT; CDR3aa: CASSQVTDQPQHF
d_gene: .; j_gene: TRBJ2-3; abundance: .; v_gene: TRBV19; CDR3nt: TGTGCCAGTAGACGGGAAATTGGAACAGATACGCAGTATTTT; CDR3aa: CASRREIGTDTQYF